The subject of this entry is one T cell receptor beta chain. Its antigen is still unknown. PCR primers comprised 60 Vbeta and 13 Jbeta primers. Generated by immunoSEQ multiplex PCR, the TCRdb table keeps only in-frame clones and is missing some. The sample lists about 210,000 clones, about 84% occurring once. This record comes from a study of cytomegalovirus exposure and HLA in healthy donors. Notes on the study in general: HLA restriction was apparent for most CMV-associated TCR beta chains in a later analysis.

Germline V lookup: CDR1 SGDLS, CDR2 YYNGEE. The CDR3 has 13 residues. The germline V and J ends were trimmed by 0 bases and 9 bases, with 10 bases remaining between them. The sample was PBMCs. The genes are TRBV9 and TRBJ2-1; a weak D match, TRBD1 (5 bases). This clonotype originated in a woman aged 25 to 39 in good health and CMV-seropositive. CDR3 protein: CASSVGGASEQFF. The CDR3 DNA reads TGTGCCAGCAGCGTAGGTGGGGCTAGTGAGCAGTTCTTC.